A selection of T cell receptor beta chains follows, all from one sample in a study of T-cell reconstitution after alpha-beta-depleted transplantation in children. A single record per CDR3 protein comes from TCRdb applying MiXCR to the PCR reads. The data contain 100,000 or so distinct CDR3 sequences, about 5.6% of them singletons. Material: PBMCs, mostly from graft donor cells, obtained 60 days after TCRalphabeta/CD19-depleted stem cell transplant. All receptors come from a female patient aged 2 to 10 who had a stem cell transplant for Fanconi anemia, so the T cells may come from the graft donor. CDR3s include the opening cysteine and the closing phenylalanine or tryptophan. A D gene is named only where the DNA matches it firmly. Where a row states a size, it is once, few, many or the class of an expanded clone; other rows omit it.

abundance,v_gene,d_gene,j_gene,CDR3aa,CDR3nt
many,TRBV7-2,NA,TRBJ2-6,CASSAFPGANVLTF,TGTGCCAGCAGCGCATTCCCCGGGGCCAACGTCCTGACTTTC
many,TRBV10-3,TRBD2,TRBJ2-5,CAISESLAGGQETQYF,TGTGCCATCAGTGAGTCGCTAGCGGGGGGTCAAGAGACCCAGTACTTC
many,TRBV24-1,TRBD1,TRBJ2-1,CATSDTGVSSYNEQFF,TGTGCCACCAGTGACACAGGGGTTAGCTCCTACAATGAGCAGTTCTTC
many,TRBV2,NA,TRBJ2-7,CASSEQVTYEQYF,TGTGCCAGCAGTGAACAGGTTACCTACGAGCAGTACTTC
few,TRBV24-1,TRBD1,TRBJ2-5,CATSDLRRGRETQYF,TGTGCCACCAGTGATTTGCGAAGGGGGCGAGAGACCCAGTACTTC
many,TRBV5-1,TRBD2,TRBJ2-7,CASSWTSGRAYEQYF,TGCGCCAGCAGCTGGACTAGCGGGAGGGCCTACGAGCAGTACTTC
many,TRBV27,TRBD1,TRBJ2-7,CASSSIGGIRYEQYF,TGTGCCAGCAGTTCAATAGGGGGCATTCGCTACGAGCAGTACTTC
NA,TRBV28,TRBD1,TRBJ1-2,CASSLYGPQGLGYGYTF,TGTGCCAGCAGTTTATACGGTCCACAGGGGCTCGGCTATGGCTACACCTTC
many,TRBV15,NA,TRBJ1-2,CATSRPTGTGYTF,TGTGCCACCAGCAGACCTACAGGGACTGGCTACACCTTC
few,TRBV9,TRBD2,TRBJ2-3,CASSLFSGGEATDTQYF,TGTGCCAGCAGCCTATTTAGCGGGGGGGAGGCCACAGATACGCAGTATTTT
many,TRBV5-1,NA,TRBJ1-2,CASSLDLPYGYTF,TGCGCCAGCAGCTTGGACCTCCCCTATGGCTACACCTTC
NA,TRBV7-2,TRBD1,TRBJ2-7,CASSFSTGGEQYF,TGTGCCAGCAGCTTTTCCACAGGGGGCGAGCAGTACTTC
few,TRBV28,TRBD1,TRBJ2-7,CASTLRDRGVRGEQYF,TGTGCCAGCACCCTCCGGGACAGGGGAGTTCGGGGCGAGCAGTACTTC
many,TRBV6-5,TRBD2,TRBJ2-1,CASSYALAGGYNEQFF,TGTGCCAGCAGTTACGCTCTAGCGGGAGGGTACAATGAGCAGTTCTTC
many,TRBV29-1,NA,TRBJ1-1,CSVAEGTAEAFF,TGCAGCGTTGCCGAAGGGACCGCTGAAGCTTTCTTT
few,TRBV7-3,NA,TRBJ2-5,CASSLRGEATQYF,TGTGCCAGCAGCTTAAGGGGGGAGGCGACCCAGTACTTC
many,TRBV6-5,NA,TRBJ2-5,CASSFTIRGQETQYF,TGTGCCAGCAGTTTCACAATAAGGGGCCAAGAGACCCAGTACTTC
many,TRBV7-9,TRBD1,TRBJ1-1,CASSSRQGTLNTEAFF,TGTGCCAGCAGCTCAAGACAGGGGACATTGAACACTGAAGCTTTCTTT
many,TRBV7-9,NA,TRBJ2-1,CASSLDTGPSYNEQFF,TGTGCCAGCAGCTTAGACACAGGGCCCTCCTACAATGAGCAGTTCTTC
many,TRBV20-1,NA,TRBJ2-5,CSAEIMGQETQYF,TGCAGTGCAGAGATTATGGGGCAAGAGACCCAGTACTTC
many,TRBV5-5,TRBD2,TRBJ2-1,CASSLGPELGLNEQFF,TGTGCCAGCAGCTTGGGACCAGAGCTGGGACTAAATGAGCAGTTCTTC
few,TRBV7-3,NA,TRBJ1-6,CASSRSGQSDSPLHF,TGTGCCAGCAGCAGAAGCGGACAATCAGACTCACCCCTCCACTTT